The present TCR beta chain was sequenced within a study of long-term antiretroviral therapy in people with HIV. Whole-study context: When the earliest samples were collected, ART was typically delayed until CD4 counts fell.

Study-wide findings and caveats: Diversity measured after ART increased yet remained under transplant donor controls. The repertoire was dominated at all time points by clones expanded before ART.

Concerning this clone itself: What it binds is unknown.

Researchers report immunoSEQ v3.0 was run at survey level. Clones were sequenced by immunoSEQ multiplex PCR, and TCRdb holds only the in-frame ones, with some missing. The profile shows approximately 20,000 clones, approximately 90% of them singletons. The CDR3 spans 16 residues. The ends lost 0 bases at V and 4 bases at J; junction bases unmatched: 6. Germline-derived CDR1 and CDR2 are SGHRS and YFSETQ. Participants living with HIV all received treatment in the United States. The TCR was taken from a man aged 50 or older with HIV. The rearrangement uses TRBV5-1 and TRBJ2-3, with TRBD1 identical over 9 bases. Sequencing used unsorted PBMCs, obtained 4.2 years after starting antiretroviral therapy. The CDR3 reads CASSLEGTGGADTQYF. DNA for the CDR3: TGCGCCAGCAGCTTGGAGGGCACAGGGGGCGCAGATACGCAGTATTTT.